This entry is about one T cell receptor beta chain. Its antigen is not known. 13 Jbeta primers and 60 Vbeta primers were used for the PCR. Profiling relied on immunoSEQ multiplex PCR, and the TCRdb table lists in-frame clones only, not all of them. The sample lists 200,000 or so clones, 79% occurring once. Per germline, CDR1 SSHAT and CDR2 FNYEAQ (reference sequence). The V end was cut by 5 bases, the J end by 6 bases, with 14 bases between. The CDR3 sequence is 13 residues long. This sample was included in a study of cytomegalovirus exposure and HLA in healthy donors. Study outcomes and limitations: Most sequenced TCRs were rare (though some public TCRs occurred in many donors). Immune exposure information comprised only CMV serostatus. Fewer N-insertions than the approximately 680-donor mean were reportedly shown by an Asian-associated ancestry cluster in a later analysis. In a later analysis, TCR beta V- and J-gene trimming was associated with a missense DCLRE1C variant.

V and J are TRBV7-7 and TRBJ2-7; D ambiguous. Specimen: PBMCs. This clonotype originated in a male donor in good health and CMV-seropositive. CDR3 DNA sequence: TGTGCCAGCAGCCTATTCGATAGTAGCGAGCAGTACTTC. Its protein is CASSLFDSSEQYF.